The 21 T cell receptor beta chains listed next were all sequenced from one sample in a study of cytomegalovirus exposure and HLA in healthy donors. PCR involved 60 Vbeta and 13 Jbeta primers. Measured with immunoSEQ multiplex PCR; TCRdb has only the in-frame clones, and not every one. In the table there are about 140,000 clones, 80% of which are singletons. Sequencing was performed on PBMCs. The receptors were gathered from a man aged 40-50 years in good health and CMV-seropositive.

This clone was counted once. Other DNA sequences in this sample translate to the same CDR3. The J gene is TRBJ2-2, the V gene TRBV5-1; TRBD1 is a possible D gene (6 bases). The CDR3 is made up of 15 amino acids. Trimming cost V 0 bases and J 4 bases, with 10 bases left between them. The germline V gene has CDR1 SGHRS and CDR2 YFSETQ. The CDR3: CASSLEARGTGELFF. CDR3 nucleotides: TGCGCCAGCAGCTTGGAGGCCAGGGGCACCGGGGAGCTGTTTTTT.

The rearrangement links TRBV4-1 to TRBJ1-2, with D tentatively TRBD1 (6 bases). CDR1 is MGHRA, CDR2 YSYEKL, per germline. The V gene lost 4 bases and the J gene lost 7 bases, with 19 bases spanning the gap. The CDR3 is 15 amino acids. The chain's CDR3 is CASSRVGQFLVGYTF. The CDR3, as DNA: TGCGCCAGCAGCCGCGTTGGACAGTTTTTGGTTGGCTACACCTTC.

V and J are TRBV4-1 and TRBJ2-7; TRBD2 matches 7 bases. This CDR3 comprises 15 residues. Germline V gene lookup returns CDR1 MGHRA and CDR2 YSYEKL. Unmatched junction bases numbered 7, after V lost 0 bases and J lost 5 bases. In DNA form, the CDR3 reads TGCGCCAGCAGCCAAGATCACCTCGCGGGGGACGAGCAGTACTTC. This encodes CASSQDHLAGDEQYF.

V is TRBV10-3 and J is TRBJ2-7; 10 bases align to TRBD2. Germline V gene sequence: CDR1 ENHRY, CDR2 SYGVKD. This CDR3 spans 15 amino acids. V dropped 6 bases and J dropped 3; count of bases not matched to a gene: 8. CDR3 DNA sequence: TGTGCCATCAGCCCCGTTACTAGCGGGAACTACGAGCAGTACTTC. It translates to CAISPVTSGNYEQYF.

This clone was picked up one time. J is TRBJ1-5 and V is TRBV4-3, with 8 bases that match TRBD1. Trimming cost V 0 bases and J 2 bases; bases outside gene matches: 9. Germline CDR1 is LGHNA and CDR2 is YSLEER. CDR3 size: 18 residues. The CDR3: CASSQDGPGGAGNQPQHF. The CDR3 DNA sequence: TGCGCCAGCAGCCAAGATGGCCCAGGGGGCGCCGGCAATCAGCCCCAGCATTTT.

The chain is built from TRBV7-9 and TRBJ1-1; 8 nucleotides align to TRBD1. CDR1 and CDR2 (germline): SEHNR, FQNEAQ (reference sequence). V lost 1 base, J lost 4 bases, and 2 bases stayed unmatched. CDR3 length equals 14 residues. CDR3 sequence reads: CASSLGQGSTEAFF. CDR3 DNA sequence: TGTGCCAGCAGCTTAGGACAGGGGTCCACTGAAGCTTTCTTT.

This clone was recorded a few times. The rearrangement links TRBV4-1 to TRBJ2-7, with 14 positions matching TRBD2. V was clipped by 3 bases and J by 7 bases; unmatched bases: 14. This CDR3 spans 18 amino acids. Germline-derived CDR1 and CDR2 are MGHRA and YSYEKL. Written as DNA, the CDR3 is TGCGCCAGCAGCCAGACGCCGGGACTAGCGGGAGTGGGAAGGGAGCAGTACTTC. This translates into CASSQTPGLAGVGREQYF.

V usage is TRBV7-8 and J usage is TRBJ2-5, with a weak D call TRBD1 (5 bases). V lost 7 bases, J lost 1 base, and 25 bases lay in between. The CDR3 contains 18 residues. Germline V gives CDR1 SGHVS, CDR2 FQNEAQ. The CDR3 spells CASTPMGMRQYPQETQYF. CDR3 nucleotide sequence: TGTGCCAGCACCCCGATGGGTATGCGACAGTACCCCCAAGAGACCCAGTACTTC.

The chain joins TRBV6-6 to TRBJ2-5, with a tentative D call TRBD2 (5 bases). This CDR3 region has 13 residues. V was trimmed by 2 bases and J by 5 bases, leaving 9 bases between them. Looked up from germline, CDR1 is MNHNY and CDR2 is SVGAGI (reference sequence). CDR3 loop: CASSYGSLETQYF. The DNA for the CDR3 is TGTGCCAGCAGTTACGGGAGCTTGGAGACCCAGTACTTC.

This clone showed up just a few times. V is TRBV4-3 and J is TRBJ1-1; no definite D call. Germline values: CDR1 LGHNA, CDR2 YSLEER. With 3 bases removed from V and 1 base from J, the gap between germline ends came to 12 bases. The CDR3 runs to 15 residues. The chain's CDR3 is CASSQNDGGNTEAFF. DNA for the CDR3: TGCGCCAGCAGCCAGAACGACGGAGGGAACACTGAAGCTTTCTTT.

CDR3 bases: TGTGCCAGCAGTTTGCGTGGGGGGGGCAATCAGCCCCAGCATTTT. This sequence encodes CASSLRGGGNQPQHF. The chain links TRBV28 to TRBJ1-5; tentatively, D is TRBD1 (5 bases). The CDR3 runs to 15 residues. V was clipped by 3 bases and J by 2 bases, with 11 bases between them. The V gene's germline CDR1 is MDHEN and CDR2 SYDVKM.

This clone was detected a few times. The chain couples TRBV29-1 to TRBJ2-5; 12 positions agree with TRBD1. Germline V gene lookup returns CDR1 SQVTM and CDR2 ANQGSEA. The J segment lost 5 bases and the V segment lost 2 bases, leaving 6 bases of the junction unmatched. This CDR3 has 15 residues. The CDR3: CSVERDRGRSETQYF. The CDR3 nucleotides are TGCAGCGTTGAACGGGACAGGGGGCGTTCGGAGACCCAGTACTTC.

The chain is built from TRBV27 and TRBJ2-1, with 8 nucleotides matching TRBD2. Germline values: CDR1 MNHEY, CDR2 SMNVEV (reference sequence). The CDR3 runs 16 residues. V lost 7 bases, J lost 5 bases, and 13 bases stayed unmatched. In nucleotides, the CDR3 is TGTGCCAGCATGAGGGTAAGCGGGAGTATCGACAATGAGCAGTTCTTC. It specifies CASMRVSGSIDNEQFF.

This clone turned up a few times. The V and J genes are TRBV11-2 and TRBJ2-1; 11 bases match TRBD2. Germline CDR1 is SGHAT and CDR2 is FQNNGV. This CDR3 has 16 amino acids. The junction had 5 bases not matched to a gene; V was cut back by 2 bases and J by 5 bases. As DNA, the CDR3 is TGTGCCAGCAGCTTAACGGGACTAGCGGCTCACAATGAGCAGTTCTTC. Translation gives CASSLTGLAAHNEQFF. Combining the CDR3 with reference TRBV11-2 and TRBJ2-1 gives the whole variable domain EAGVAQSPRYKIIEKRQSVAFWCNPISGHATLYWYQQILGQGPKLLIQFQNNGVVDDSQLPKDRFSAERLKGVDSTLKIQPAKLEDSAVYLCASSLTGLAAHNEQFFGPGTRLTVL.

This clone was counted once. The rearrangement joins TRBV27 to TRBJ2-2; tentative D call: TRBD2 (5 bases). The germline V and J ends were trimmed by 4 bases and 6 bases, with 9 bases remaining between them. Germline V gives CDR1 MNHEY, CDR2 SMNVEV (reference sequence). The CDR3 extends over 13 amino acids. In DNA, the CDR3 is TGTGCCAGCAGTTCACTAGTCCCCGGGGAGCTGTTTTTT. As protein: CASSSLVPGELFF.

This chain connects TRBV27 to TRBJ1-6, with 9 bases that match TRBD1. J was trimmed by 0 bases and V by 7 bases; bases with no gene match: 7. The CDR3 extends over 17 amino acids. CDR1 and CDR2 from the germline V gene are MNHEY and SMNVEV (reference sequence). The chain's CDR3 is CASTDRGMSSYNSPLHF. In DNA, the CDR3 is TGTGCCAGCACGGACAGGGGAATGAGCTCCTATAATTCACCCCTCCACTTT.

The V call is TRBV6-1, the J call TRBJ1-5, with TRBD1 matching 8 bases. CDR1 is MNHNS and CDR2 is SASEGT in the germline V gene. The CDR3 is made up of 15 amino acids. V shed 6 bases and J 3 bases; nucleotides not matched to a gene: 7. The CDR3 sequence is CASRADRGDNQPQHF. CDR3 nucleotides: TGTGCCAGCAGGGCAGACAGGGGCGACAATCAGCCCCAGCATTTT.

The CDR3 region is CASSLAGRGTQYF. The CDR3 DNA reads as TGCGCCAGCAGCTTGGCCGGGCGGGGTACGCAGTATTTT. The chain joins TRBV5-1 to TRBJ2-3; tentatively, D is TRBD2 (6 bases). The CDR3 is 13 residues long. Germline CDR1 reads SGHRS; CDR2 reads YFSETQ. The ends were cut back, 0 bases at V and 8 bases at J, with 10 bases in the middle.

CDR3 in amino acids: CASSRPGRDSYNEQFF. The CDR3, as DNA: TGTGCCAGCAGCCGCCCCGGGCGGGATTCCTACAATGAGCAGTTCTTC. V usage is TRBV5-4 and J usage is TRBJ2-1, with a weak D call TRBD2 (6 bases). Germline V gene sequence: CDR1 SGHNT, CDR2 YYREEE (reference sequence). The CDR3 runs to 16 residues. Trimming stripped 4 bases from V and 1 base from J, with 15 bases between.

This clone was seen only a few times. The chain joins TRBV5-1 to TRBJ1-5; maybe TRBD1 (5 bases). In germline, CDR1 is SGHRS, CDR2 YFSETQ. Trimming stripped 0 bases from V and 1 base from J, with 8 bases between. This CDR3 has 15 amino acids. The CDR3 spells CASSLDQGSNQPQHF. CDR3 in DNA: TGCGCCAGCAGCTTGGACCAGGGCAGCAATCAGCCCCAGCATTTT.

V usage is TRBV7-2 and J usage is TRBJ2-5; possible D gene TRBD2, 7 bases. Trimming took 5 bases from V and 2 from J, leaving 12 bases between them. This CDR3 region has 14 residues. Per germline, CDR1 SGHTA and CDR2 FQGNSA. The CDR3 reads CASSLRGAQETQYF. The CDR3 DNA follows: TGTGCCAGCAGCCTACGGGGGGCTCAAGAGACCCAGTACTTC.